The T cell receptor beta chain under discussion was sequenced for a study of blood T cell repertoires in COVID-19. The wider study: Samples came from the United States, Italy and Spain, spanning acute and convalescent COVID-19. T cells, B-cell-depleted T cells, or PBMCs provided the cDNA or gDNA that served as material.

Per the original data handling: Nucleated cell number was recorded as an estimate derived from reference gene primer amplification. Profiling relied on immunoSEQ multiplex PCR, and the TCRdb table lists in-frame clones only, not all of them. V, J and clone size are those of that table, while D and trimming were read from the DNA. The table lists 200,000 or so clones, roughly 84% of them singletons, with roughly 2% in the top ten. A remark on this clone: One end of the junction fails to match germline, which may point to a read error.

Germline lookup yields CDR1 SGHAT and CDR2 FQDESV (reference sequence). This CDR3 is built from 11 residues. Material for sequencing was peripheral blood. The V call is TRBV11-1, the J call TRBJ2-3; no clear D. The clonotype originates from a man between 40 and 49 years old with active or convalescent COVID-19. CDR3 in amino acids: CASGFRDTQYF. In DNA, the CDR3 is TGTGCCAGCGGCTTTAGAGATACGCAGTATTTT.